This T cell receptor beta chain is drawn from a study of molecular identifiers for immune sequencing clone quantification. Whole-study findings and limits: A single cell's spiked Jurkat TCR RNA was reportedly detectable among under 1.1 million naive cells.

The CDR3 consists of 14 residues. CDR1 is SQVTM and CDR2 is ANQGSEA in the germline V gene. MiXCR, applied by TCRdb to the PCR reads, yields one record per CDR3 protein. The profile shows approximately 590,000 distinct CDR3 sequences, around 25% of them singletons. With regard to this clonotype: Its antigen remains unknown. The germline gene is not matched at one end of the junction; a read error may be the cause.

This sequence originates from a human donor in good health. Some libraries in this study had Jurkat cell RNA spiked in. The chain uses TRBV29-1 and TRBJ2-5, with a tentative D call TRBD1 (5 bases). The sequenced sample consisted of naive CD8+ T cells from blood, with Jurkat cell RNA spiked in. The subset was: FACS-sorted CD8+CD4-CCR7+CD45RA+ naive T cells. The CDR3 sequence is CSGRQFRAPATPSF. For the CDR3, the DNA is TGCAGCGGCCGACAGTTCCGCGCTCCCGCGACCCCGTCCTTC.